A single sample is the source of the 21 T cell receptor beta chains below, sequenced in a study of molecular identifiers for immune sequencing clone quantification. TCRdb redid the calling of the PCR reads with MiXCR, one entry per CDR3 protein. The sample includes around 470,000 distinct CDR3 sequences, roughly 25% of them seen just once. Sequenced input: naive CD8+ T cells from blood, with Jurkat cell RNA spiked in. As for subset: FACS-sorted CD8+CD4-CCR7+CD45RA+ naive T cells. These receptors all stem from a human donor in good health. Some libraries in this study had Jurkat cell RNA spiked in.

On this clonotype itself: It is likely a read error, because the conserved phenylalanine at the end of the CDR3 is missing. The CDR3 is CATLQGSTPGNEQFL. The CDR3 DNA sequence: TGTGCCACCCTACAGGGGAGTACCCCGGGGAATGAGCAGTTCCTC. The chain has TRBV24-1 and TRBJ2-1, with 7 bases matching TRBD1. The CDR3 is 15 residues long. V lost 9 bases and J lost 7; bases outside the gene matches: 14. Germline-derived CDR1 and CDR2 are KGHDR and SFDVKD.

Only a few counts were recorded for this clonotype. The chain couples TRBV14 to TRBJ1-3, with no clear D. This CDR3 has 13 residues. Germline V gives CDR1 SGHDN, CDR2 FVKESK. V lost 4 bases and J lost 4, with 8 bases in between. The CDR3 region is CASSPTAGNTIYF. CDR3 DNA: TGTGCCAGCAGCCCCACCGCGGGAAACACCATATATTTT.

This clonotype occurred many times. V gene TRBV20-1 combines with J gene TRBJ2-5; 8 positions match TRBD2. Germline V gene data show CDR1 as DFQATT and CDR2 as SNEGSKA (reference sequence). The CDR3 runs 15 residues. J gave up 4 bases and V 0 bases, and 7 bases lay outside the gene matches. The chain's CDR3 is CSARDNGGVLETQYF. The CDR3 DNA reads TGCAGTGCTAGAGATAACGGGGGGGTACTAGAGACCCAGTACTTC.

The rearrangement joins TRBV27 to TRBJ2-5, with D unclear. Germline CDR1 MNHEY, CDR2 SMNVEV (reference sequence). The CDR3 length is 14 residues. The V end lost 7 bases, the J end lost 4 bases, and 16 bases lay between the germline ends. The CDR3 reads CASKLLGGTETQYF. DNA of the CDR3: TGTGCCAGCAAACTCCTCGGTGGAACAGAGACCCAGTACTTC.

Points on this clonotype: A read error may be the cause here, since a much bigger clone is one base away. Here the CDR3 reads CSVLLGGTGELSF. The DNA for the CDR3 is TGCAGCGTTCTACTCGGTGGGACCGGGGAGCTGTCTTTT. The chain carries TRBV29-1 and TRBJ2-2, with D possibly called TRBD1 or TRBD2 (5 bases each). The CDR3 covers 13 residues. CDR1 is SQVTM and CDR2 is ANQGSEA in the germline V gene.

This clonotype was seen more than once but under ten times. The V and J genes are TRBV6-2 or TRBV6-3 and TRBJ2-7; 7 bases are a match to TRBD1. Trimming cost V 8 bases and J 2 bases; bases outside gene matches: 6. The CDR3 length is 13 residues. Germline CDR1 reads MNHEY; CDR2 reads SVGEGT. The CDR3 here is CASEHDRAYEQYF. The CDR3 region has the DNA TGTGCCAGCGAGCATGACAGGGCCTACGAGCAGTACTTC.

Turning to this clonotype: A read error may explain this, as a much larger clone is one base away. The rearrangement uses TRBV2 and TRBJ1-1; D is uncertain. Deletions cut 0 bases from V and 4 bases from J, with 15 bases between. Germline V CDR1 and CDR2: SNHLY, FYNNEI. The CDR3 spans 16 residues. In DNA, the CDR3 is TGTGCCAGCAGTGAAGCCCCTGCGGGGTATGCCACTGAAGCTTTCTTT. Translated, it gives CASSEAPAGYATEAFF.

This chain joins TRBV20-1 and TRBJ2-3, with TRBD2 matching over 13 bases. The junction had 11 bases not matched to a gene; V was cut back by 0 bases and J by 2 bases. The CDR3 consists of 19 residues. CDR1 is DFQATT and CDR2 is SNEGSKA in the germline V gene (reference sequence). The CDR3: CSARDTLAGGPLVTDTQYF. As DNA, the CDR3 is TGCAGTGCTAGAGATACACTAGCGGGGGGGCCATTGGTCACAGATACGCAGTATTTT.

This clonotype was observed many times. The chain recombines TRBV6-6 with TRBJ2-3; tentatively, D is TRBD1 (6 bases). Germline CDR1 MNHNY, CDR2 SVGAGI (reference sequence). Trimming shortened V by 1 base and J by 2 bases, and 10 bases separated the two germline ends. This CDR3 has 15 amino acids. DNA for the CDR3: TGTGCCAGCAGTTACTGGGACACGAACACAGATACGCAGTATTTT. Amino acids: CASSYWDTNTDTQYF.

V and J are TRBV20-1 and TRBJ1-1; D uncertain. The V and J ends lost 4 bases and 3 bases respectively, with 18 bases between them. Germline V gives CDR1 DFQATT, CDR2 SNEGSKA (reference sequence). CDR3 size: 15 residues. This CDR3 is CSAINPRVLYTEAFF. In nucleotides, the CDR3 is TGCAGTGCTATTAACCCTCGAGTCTTGTACACTGAAGCTTTCTTT.

There are many counts of this clonotype. V usage is TRBV5-1 and J usage is TRBJ2-7; 7 nucleotides align to TRBD1. CDR1 and CDR2 (germline): SGHRS, YFSETQ. The CDR3 has 14 amino acids. V was clipped by 3 bases and J by 4 bases; unmatched bases: 7. Written as DNA, the CDR3 is TGCGCCAGCAGCTGGAGACAGGGACAATACGAGCAGTACTTC. Amino acids: CASSWRQGQYEQYF.

A note on this clonotype: A much more abundant neighbour one base away suggests this may be a read error. The chain uses TRBV7-8 and TRBJ1-1; no clear D gene. The CDR3 contains 14 residues. Germline CDR1 and CDR2: SGHVS and FQNEAQ. V was pared by 4 bases and J by 5 bases, with 14 bases between. CDR3 residues: CASSSASGVTEAFF. The CDR3 DNA sequence: TGTGCCAGCAGCTCAGCTTCAGGAGTTACTGAAGCTTTCTTT.

This clonotype occurred a few times. The J gene is TRBJ2-2, the V gene TRBV9; tentative D call: TRBD1 (6 bases). The CDR3 is made up of 16 amino acids. CDR1 and CDR2 (germline): SGDLS, YYNGEE. Trimming took 4 bases from V and 4 from J, leaving 17 bases between them. The CDR3 bases are TGTGCCAGCAGCATAAACAGGGCGTTGGGCACCGGGGAGCTGTTTTTT. Its translation: CASSINRALGTGELFF.

There are many counts of this clonotype. The chain joins TRBV20-1 to TRBJ2-6; D is unresolved. This CDR3 comprises 18 residues. V was shortened by 5 bases and J by 0 bases, with 20 bases between the two germline ends. Germline CDR1 reads DFQATT; CDR2 reads SNEGSKA (reference sequence). CDR3 nucleotide sequence: TGCAGTGCTCTAGGGATTTCCGAATCCCTCTCTGGGGCCAACGTCCTGACTTTC. Its protein is CSALGISESLSGANVLTF.

The chain is built from TRBV5-1 and TRBJ1-6; the D is unclear. CDR1 and CDR2 (germline): SGHRS, YFSETQ. The CDR3 sequence is 14 residues long. V lost 0 bases and J 10 bases, leaving 11 bases between the germline ends. DNA of the CDR3: TGCGCCAGCAGCTTGGACAGATTTGGATCACCCCTCCACTTT. Its protein product is CASSLDRFGSPLHF. The full variable domain, its missing parts supplied by reference TRBV5-1 and TRBJ1-6, is KAGVTQTPRYLIKTRGQQVTLSCSPISGHRSVSWYQQTPGQGLQFLFEYFSETQRNKGNFPGRFSGRQFSNSRSEMNVSTLELGDSALYLCASSLDRFGSPLHFGNGTRLTVT.

This clonotype was seen at least ten times. The V call is TRBV29-1, the J call TRBJ2-2; D is possibly TRBD2 (5 bases). V shed 4 bases and J shed 5 bases, with 8 bases lying between them. Looked up from germline, CDR1 is SQVTM and CDR2 is ANQGSEA. This CDR3 has 12 amino acids. The CDR3: CSVVRETGELFF. In DNA, the CDR3 is TGCAGCGTTGTTCGGGAAACCGGGGAGCTGTTTTTT.

This clonotype was recorded a few times. A much larger clone lies one base from this, so it may be a read error. The CDR3 DNA reads as TGTGCCAGCAGCCCAGGACAGGACCAAGAGACCCGGTACTTC. It encodes CASSPGQDQETRYF. The chain is built from TRBV7-2 and TRBJ2-5, with TRBD1 matching 7 bases. CDR3 size: 14 residues. Germline values: CDR1 SGHTA, CDR2 FQGNSA.

With regard to this clonotype: A much larger clonotype is one base distant, so this may be a read error. CDR3 loop: CASSPTPGTVNNGYTF. The CDR3 nucleotides are TGCGCCAGCAGCCCAACTCCCGGGACAGTTAACAATGGCTACACCTTC. The genes are TRBV5-1 and TRBJ1-2; 7 nucleotides align to TRBD1. The V gene's germline CDR1 is SGHRS and CDR2 YFSETQ. This CDR3 has 16 residues. The whole variable domain, remainder taken from reference TRBV5-1 and TRBJ1-2, is KAGVTQTPRYLIKTRGQQVTLSCSPISGHRSVSWYQQTPGQGLQFLFEYFSETQRNKGNFPGRFSGRQFSNSRSEMNVSTLELGDSALYLCASSPTPGTVNNGYTFGSGTRLTVV.

This clonotype was seen once. Its ends do not fully match the called genes, so a read error is possible. The chain combines TRBV29-1 with TRBJ1-1, with D hard to call. CDR1 is SQVTM, CDR2 ANQGSEA, per germline. The CDR3 has 11 amino acids. CDR3: CSVVANTEASF. The CDR3 nucleotides are TGCAGCGTTGTGGCGAACACTGAAGCTTCCTTC.

This chain uses TRBV4-3 with TRBJ2-1, with D perhaps matching TRBD2 (5 bases). Per the germline V gene, CDR1 is LGHNA and CDR2 is YSLEER. CDR3 length: 14 residues. Trimming pared 4 bases from V and 3 bases from J, leaving 10 bases between. CDR3 amino acids: CASSPGVVYNEQFF. Here the CDR3 DNA reads TGCGCCAGCAGCCCCGGGGTAGTCTACAATGAGCAGTTCTTC.

Only a few counts were recorded for this clonotype. This sequence joins TRBV10-3 and TRBJ2-2; no clear D. CDR3 length: 18 amino acids. V was clipped by 3 bases and J by 3 bases, with 20 bases between them. Germline V lookup: CDR1 ENHRY, CDR2 SYGVKD. The CDR3 loop is CAISDPPDGSTDTGELFF. In DNA, the CDR3 is TGTGCCATCAGTGATCCCCCGGACGGTTCCACAGACACCGGGGAGCTGTTTTTT.